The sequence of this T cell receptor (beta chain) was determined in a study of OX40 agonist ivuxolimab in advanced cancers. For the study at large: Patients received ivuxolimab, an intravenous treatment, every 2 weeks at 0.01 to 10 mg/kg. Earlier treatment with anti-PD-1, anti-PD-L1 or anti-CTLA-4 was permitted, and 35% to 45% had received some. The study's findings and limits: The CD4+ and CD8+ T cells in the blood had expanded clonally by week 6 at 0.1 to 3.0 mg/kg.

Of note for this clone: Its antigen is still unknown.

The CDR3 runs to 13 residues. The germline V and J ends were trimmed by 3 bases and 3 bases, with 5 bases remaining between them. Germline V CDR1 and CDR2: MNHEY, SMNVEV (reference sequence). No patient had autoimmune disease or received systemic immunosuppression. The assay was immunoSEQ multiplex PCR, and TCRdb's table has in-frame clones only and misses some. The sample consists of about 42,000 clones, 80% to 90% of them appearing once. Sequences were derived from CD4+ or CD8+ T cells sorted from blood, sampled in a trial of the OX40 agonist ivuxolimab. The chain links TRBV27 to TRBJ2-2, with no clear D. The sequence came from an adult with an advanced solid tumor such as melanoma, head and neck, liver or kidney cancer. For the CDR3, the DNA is TGTGCCAGCAGTTTTCCATACACCGGGGAGCTGTTTTTT. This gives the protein CASSFPYTGELFF.